One and the same sample provided the 5 T cell receptor beta chains below, sequenced in a study of OX40 agonist ivuxolimab in advanced cancers. The method was immunoSEQ multiplex PCR; TCRdb's version includes in-frame clones alone and lacks a portion of them. The sample shows under 100,000 clones, about 80% of them seen only once. Material: CD4+ or CD8+ T cells sorted from blood, obtained in a trial of the OX40 agonist ivuxolimab. The receptors were gathered from an adult with an advanced solid tumor such as melanoma, head and neck, liver or kidney cancer.

V is TRBV7-8 and J is TRBJ1-6; 10 bases map to TRBD1. The CDR3 is made up of 15 amino acids. The V gene's germline CDR1 is SGHVS and CDR2 FQNEAQ. V was clipped by 4 bases and J by 6 bases; unmatched bases: 3. CDR3 sequence reads: CASSSRDRGNSPLHF. The CDR3 region has the DNA TGTGCCAGCAGCTCCCGGGACAGGGGTAATTCACCCCTCCACTTT.

The V gene is TRBV18, the J gene TRBJ2-2; D is undetermined. V lost 2 bases and J lost 6, with 13 bases in between. The CDR3 has 15 amino acids. CDR1 KGHSH and CDR2 LQKENI come from the germline V gene. In DNA, the CDR3 is TGTGCCAGCTCACCAACCAATGAAGTCGCCGGGGAGCTGTTTTTT. It codes for CASSPTNEVAGELFF.

V and J are TRBV7-3 and TRBJ2-2, with a weak D call TRBD1 (6 bases). The germline V and J ends were trimmed by 2 bases and 8 bases, with 12 bases remaining between them. Germline-derived CDR1 and CDR2 are SGHTA and FQGTGA. CDR3 length: 14 residues. CDR3 sequence: CASSLQGITGELFF. CDR3 nucleotide sequence: TGTGCCAGCAGCTTACAGGGGATTACTGGGGAGCTGTTTTTT.

The V call is TRBV5-8, the J call TRBJ1-5; 7 bases match TRBD1. V trimming: 5 bases; J trimming: 4 bases; junction bases outside the gene matches: 3. The CDR3 covers 13 residues. Germline-derived CDR1 and CDR2 are SGHTS and YDEGEE. This CDR3 is CASRPTGNQPQHF. The CDR3 bases are TGTGCCAGCAGACCGACAGGGAATCAGCCCCAGCATTTT.

V and J are TRBV29-1 and TRBJ2-1; 8 nucleotides line up with TRBD1. Germline-derived CDR1 and CDR2 are SQVTM and ANQGSEA. V lost 1 base, J lost 2 bases, and 7 bases stayed unmatched. The CDR3 is 16 amino acids. This chain's CDR3 is CSVEGSRQGPYNEQFF. The CDR3 DNA sequence: TGCAGCGTTGAAGGGAGTCGACAGGGGCCCTACAATGAGCAGTTCTTC.